In this sample, the clone carrying this T cell receptor beta chain turned up many times. This entry belongs to a study of regulatory T cells in long-lasting Graves disease. Across the whole study: Prior antithyroid drug treatment in newly diagnosed Graves' patients lasted under 3 months.

Time point of the sample: newly diagnosed GD, antithyroid drugs for less than 3 months. PBMCs were the source of the RNA used for TCR sequencing. There are 13 residues in the CDR3. V was shortened by 2 bases and J by 10 bases, with 17 bases between the two germline ends. Germline loops: CDR1 SQVTM, CDR2 ANQGSEA. Relying on iRepertoire HTBI primers and Arm-PCR of CDR3 regions, the team built TCR beta libraries. TCRdb analysed the multiplex PCR reads with MiXCR anew, one entry per CDR3 protein. The table has over 200,000 distinct CDR3 sequences, about 20% seen once; the top ten hold around 13%. This same sample was also part of a study on T cells in Graves' hyperthyroidism and ophthalmopathy.

This sequence joins TRBV29-1 and TRBJ2-5, with D possibly being TRBD1 (7 bases). This sequence originates from a woman aged 25 to 39 with Graves disease. The material was peripheral blood mononuclear cells (PBMCs), obtained at new diagnosis, from a patient treated with antithyroid drugs. The CDR3 region is CSVEFRGSGDQYF. The CDR3, as DNA: TGCAGCGTTGAATTCAGGGGGTCGGGGGACCAGTACTTC.